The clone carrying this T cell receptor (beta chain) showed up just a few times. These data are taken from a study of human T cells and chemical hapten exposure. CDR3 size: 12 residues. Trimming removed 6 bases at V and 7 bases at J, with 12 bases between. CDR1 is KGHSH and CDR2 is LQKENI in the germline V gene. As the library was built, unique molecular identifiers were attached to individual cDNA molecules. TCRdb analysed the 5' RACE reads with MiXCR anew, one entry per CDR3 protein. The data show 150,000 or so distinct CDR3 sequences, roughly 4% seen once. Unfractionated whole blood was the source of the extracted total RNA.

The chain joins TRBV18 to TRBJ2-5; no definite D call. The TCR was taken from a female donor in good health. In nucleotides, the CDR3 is TGTGCCAGCTCTTTCGGTGATGCGACCCAGTACTTC. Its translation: CASSFGDATQYF.